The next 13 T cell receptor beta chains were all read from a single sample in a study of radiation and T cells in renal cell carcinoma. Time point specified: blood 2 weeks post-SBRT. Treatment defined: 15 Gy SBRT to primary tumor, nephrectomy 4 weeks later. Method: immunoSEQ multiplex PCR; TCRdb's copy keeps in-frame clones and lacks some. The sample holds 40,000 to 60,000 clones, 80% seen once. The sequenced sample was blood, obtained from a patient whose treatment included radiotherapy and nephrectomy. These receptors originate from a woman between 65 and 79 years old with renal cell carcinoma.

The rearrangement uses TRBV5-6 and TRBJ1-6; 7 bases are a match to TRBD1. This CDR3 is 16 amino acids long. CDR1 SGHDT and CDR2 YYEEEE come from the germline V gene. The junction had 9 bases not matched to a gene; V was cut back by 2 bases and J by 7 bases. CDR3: CASSLGGQRFNSPLHF. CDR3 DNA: TGTGCCAGCAGCTTAGGGGGACAGCGTTTCAATTCACCCCTCCACTTT.

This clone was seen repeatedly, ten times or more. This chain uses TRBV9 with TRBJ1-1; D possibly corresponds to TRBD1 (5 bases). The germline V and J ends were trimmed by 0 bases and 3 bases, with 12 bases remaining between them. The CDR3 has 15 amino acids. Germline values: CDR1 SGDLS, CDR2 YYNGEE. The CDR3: CASSVVGTSDTEAFF. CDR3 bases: TGTGCCAGCAGCGTAGTAGGGACTTCGGACACTGAAGCTTTCTTT.

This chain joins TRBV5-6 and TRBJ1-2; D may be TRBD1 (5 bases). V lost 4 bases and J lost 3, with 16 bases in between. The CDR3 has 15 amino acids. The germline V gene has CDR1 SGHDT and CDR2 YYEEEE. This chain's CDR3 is CASSLLSGDHYGYTF. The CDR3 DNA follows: TGTGCCAGCAGCCTACTTTCCGGGGACCACTATGGCTACACCTTC.

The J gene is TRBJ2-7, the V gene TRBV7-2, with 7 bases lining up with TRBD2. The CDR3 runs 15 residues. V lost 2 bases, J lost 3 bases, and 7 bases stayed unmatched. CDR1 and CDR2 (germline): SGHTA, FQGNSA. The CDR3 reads CASSLFGEGSYEQYF. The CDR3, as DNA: TGTGCCAGCAGCTTATTCGGGGAGGGTAGCTACGAGCAGTACTTC. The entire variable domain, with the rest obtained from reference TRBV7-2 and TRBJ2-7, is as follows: GAGVSQSPSNKVTEKGKDVELRCDPISGHTALYWYRQSLGQGLEFLIYFQGNSAPDKSGLPSDRFSAERTGGSVSTLTIQRTQQEDSAVYLCASSLFGEGSYEQYFGPGTRLTVT.

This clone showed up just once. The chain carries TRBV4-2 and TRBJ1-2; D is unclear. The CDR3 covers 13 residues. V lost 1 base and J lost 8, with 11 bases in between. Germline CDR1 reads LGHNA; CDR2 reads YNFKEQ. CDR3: CASSQGRDPGYTF. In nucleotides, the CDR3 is TGTGCCAGCAGCCAAGGGAGGGATCCAGGCTACACCTTC.

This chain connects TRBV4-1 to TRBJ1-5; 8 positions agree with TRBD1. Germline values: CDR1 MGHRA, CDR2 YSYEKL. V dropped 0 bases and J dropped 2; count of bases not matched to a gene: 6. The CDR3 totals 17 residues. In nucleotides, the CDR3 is TGCGCCAGCAGCCAAGAGGGGGCAGGGGGCCGCAATCAGCCCCAGCATTTT. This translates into CASSQEGAGGRNQPQHF.

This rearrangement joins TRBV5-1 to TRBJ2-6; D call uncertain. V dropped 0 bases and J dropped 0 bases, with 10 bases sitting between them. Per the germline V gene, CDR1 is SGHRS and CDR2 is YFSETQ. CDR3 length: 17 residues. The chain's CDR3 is CASSLGGLSSGANVLTF. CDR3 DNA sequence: TGCGCCAGCAGCTTGGGAGGCCTAAGCTCTGGGGCCAACGTCCTGACTTTC.

CDR3 amino acids: CASSEAGWGGGTDTQYF. The CDR3, as DNA: TGTGCCAGCAGTGAAGCCGGGTGGGGAGGGGGCACAGATACGCAGTATTTT. J is TRBJ2-3 and V is TRBV2; 7 bases align to TRBD2. V lost 0 bases to trimming and J lost 1 base; unmatched junction nucleotides: 7. Per the germline V gene, CDR1 is SNHLY and CDR2 is FYNNEI. The CDR3 runs to 17 residues.

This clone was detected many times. CDR3 in amino acids: CASSPSAGTDTQYF. The CDR3 coding sequence is TGTGCCAGCAGTCCCTCGGCAGGCACAGATACGCAGTATTTT. The V call is TRBV27, the J call TRBJ2-3; D is uncertain. Germline V CDR1 and CDR2: MNHEY, SMNVEV (reference sequence). CDR3 size: 14 residues. The ends were cut back, 5 bases at V and 1 base at J, with 10 bases in the middle.

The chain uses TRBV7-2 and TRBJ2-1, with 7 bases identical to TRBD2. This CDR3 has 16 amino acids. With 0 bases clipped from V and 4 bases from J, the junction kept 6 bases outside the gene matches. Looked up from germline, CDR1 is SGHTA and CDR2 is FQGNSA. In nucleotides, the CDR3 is TGTGCCAGCAGCTTAGCGGGGACGGGGGGTTACAATGAGCAGTTCTTC. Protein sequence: CASSLAGTGGYNEQFF.

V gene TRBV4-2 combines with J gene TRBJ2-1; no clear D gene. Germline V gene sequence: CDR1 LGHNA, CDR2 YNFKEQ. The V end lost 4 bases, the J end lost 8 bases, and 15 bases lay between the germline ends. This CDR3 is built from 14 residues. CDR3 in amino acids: CASSPHSYDDEQFF. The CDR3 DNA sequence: TGTGCCAGCAGCCCCCACTCCTATGACGATGAGCAGTTCTTC.

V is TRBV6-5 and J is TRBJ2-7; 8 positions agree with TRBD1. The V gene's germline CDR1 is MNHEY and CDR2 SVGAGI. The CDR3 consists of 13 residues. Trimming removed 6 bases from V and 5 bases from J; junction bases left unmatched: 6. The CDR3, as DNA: TGTGCCAGCAGCCGGACAGGGAGAGACGAGCAGTACTTC. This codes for CASSRTGRDEQYF.

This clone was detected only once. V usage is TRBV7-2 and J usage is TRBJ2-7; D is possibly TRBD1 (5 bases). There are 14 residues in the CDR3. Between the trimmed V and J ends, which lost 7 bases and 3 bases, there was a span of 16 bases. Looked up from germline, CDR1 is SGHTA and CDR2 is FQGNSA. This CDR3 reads CASTSQAADYEQYF. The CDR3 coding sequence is TGTGCCAGCACCTCACAGGCGGCAGACTACGAGCAGTACTTC.